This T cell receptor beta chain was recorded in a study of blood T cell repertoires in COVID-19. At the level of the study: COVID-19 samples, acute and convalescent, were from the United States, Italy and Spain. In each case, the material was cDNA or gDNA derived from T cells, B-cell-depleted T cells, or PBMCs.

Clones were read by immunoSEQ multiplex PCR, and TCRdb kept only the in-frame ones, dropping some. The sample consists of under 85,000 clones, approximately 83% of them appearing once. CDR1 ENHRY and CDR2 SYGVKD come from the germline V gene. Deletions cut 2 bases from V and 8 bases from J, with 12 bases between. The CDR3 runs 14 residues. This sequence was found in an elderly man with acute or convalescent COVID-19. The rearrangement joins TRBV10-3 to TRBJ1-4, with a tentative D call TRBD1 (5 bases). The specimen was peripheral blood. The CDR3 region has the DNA TGTGCCATCAGTGAGCAGGGAGGGAAGGAAAAACTGTTTTTT. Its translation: CAISEQGGKEKLFF.